A single sample gave rise to the 32 T cell receptor beta chains below, sequenced in a study of control samples from healthy donors and cancer patients. Assay used: immunoSEQ multiplex PCR; TCRdb lists only in-frame clones, some missing. The repertoire includes some 150,000 clones, less than 95% of them detected once, and more than 6.5% sits in the top ten. What was sequenced was blood. The receptors here all came from a man younger than 30 in good health.

V is TRBV11-2 and J is TRBJ2-7, with 13 bases identical to TRBD2. The CDR3 sequence is 14 residues long. Unmatched junction bases numbered 0, after V lost 0 bases and J lost 7 bases. CDR1 is SGHAT and CDR2 is FQNNGV in the germline V gene. DNA for the CDR3: TGTGCCAGCAGCTTAGAGGGACTAGCGGGGGAGCAGTACTTC. This translates into CASSLEGLAGEQYF.

The rearrangement joins TRBV4-2 to TRBJ1-2, with 9 nucleotides matching TRBD1. Germline V CDR1 and CDR2: LGHNA, YNFKEQ. There are 15 residues in the CDR3. Trimming cost V 3 bases and J 8 bases; bases outside gene matches: 10. CDR3 sequence: CASSHEPGQGLGYTF. Written as DNA, the CDR3 is TGTGCCAGCAGCCATGAGCCGGGACAGGGCCTCGGCTACACCTTC.

CDR3 amino acids: CASSATKGNTNYGYTF. In nucleotides, the CDR3 is TGTGCCAGCAGCGCCACAAAGGGGAATACTAACTATGGCTACACCTTC. This sequence joins TRBV11-2 and TRBJ1-2; possibly TRBD1 for D (5 bases). V shed 5 bases and J shed 0 bases, with 16 bases lying between them. CDR1 and CDR2 from the germline V gene are SGHAT and FQNNGV. CDR3 length equals 16 residues.

V usage is TRBV5-1 and J usage is TRBJ2-7; D is ambiguous. Germline assignment: CDR1 SGHRS and CDR2 YFSETQ. Trimming cost V 0 bases and J 1 base, with 8 bases left between them. The CDR3 is 14 residues long. DNA for the CDR3: TGCGCCAGCAGCTTGGGGGCTACATCCTACGAGCAGTACTTC. Translating it yields CASSLGATSYEQYF.

The V call is TRBV6-5, the J call TRBJ2-7, with D perhaps matching TRBD1 or TRBD2 (5 bases each). The CDR3 runs to 15 residues. V was shortened by 1 base and J by 5 bases, with 15 bases between the two germline ends. Germline lookup yields CDR1 MNHEY and CDR2 SVGAGI. CDR3 amino acids: CASSYFPGRKDEQYF. Here the CDR3 DNA reads TGTGCCAGCAGTTACTTCCCGGGACGAAAAGACGAGCAGTACTTC.

The rearrangement uses TRBV5-5 and TRBJ1-1; no clear D gene. Trimming shortened V by 4 bases and J by 1 base, and 8 bases separated the two germline ends. CDR3 length: 13 residues. Germline V lookup: CDR1 SGHKS, CDR2 YYEKEE (reference sequence). The CDR3 region has the DNA TGTGCCAGCAGCCCTTCAGGGAACACTGAAGCTTTCTTT. As protein: CASSPSGNTEAFF.

In this sample, this clone turned up many times. V gene TRBV7-7 combines with J gene TRBJ2-2, with TRBD2 matching over 13 bases. CDR1 SSHAT and CDR2 FNYEAQ come from the germline V gene (reference sequence). V lost 5 bases and J lost 5; bases outside the gene matches: 5. This CDR3 spans 16 amino acids. CDR3 amino acids: CASSGGTSGVTGELFF. CDR3 sequence (DNA): TGTGCCAGCAGCGGAGGGACTAGCGGGGTAACCGGGGAGCTGTTTTTT.

Turning to this clone: Different DNA sequences within this sample yield the same CDR3. This chain uses TRBV4-3 with TRBJ2-7, with D possibly being TRBD1 or TRBD2 (5 bases each). CDR1 is LGHNA and CDR2 is YSLEER in the germline V gene. CDR3 length equals 13 residues. V lost 3 bases, J lost 1 base, and 7 bases lay in between. The CDR3 DNA sequence: TGCGCCAGCAGCCAGGGGGTGTCCTACGAGCAGTACTTC. It encodes CASSQGVSYEQYF.

The genes are TRBV29-1 and TRBJ2-5, with D perhaps TRBD2 (5 bases). Trimming shortened V by 3 bases and J by 5 bases, and 19 bases separated the two germline ends. Germline CDR1 reads SQVTM; CDR2 reads ANQGSEA. CDR3 length: 15 residues. The CDR3 nucleotides are TGCAGCGTTGAGTCTAGCAGTCTCCTAGGGGAGACCCAGTACTTC. This codes for CSVESSSLLGETQYF. Together with reference TRBV29-1 and TRBJ2-5, the CDR3 gives the full variable domain: SAVISQKPSRDICQRGTSLTIQCQVDSQVTMMFWYRQQPGQSLTLIATANQGSEATYESGFVIDKFPISRPNLTFSTLTVSNMSPEDSSIYLCSVESSSLLGETQYFGPGTRLLVL.

V is TRBV6-5 and J is TRBJ1-2; D is ambiguous. Germline V gives CDR1 MNHEY, CDR2 SVGAGI. This CDR3 spans 15 amino acids. The ends were cut back, 0 bases at V and 4 bases at J, with 12 bases in the middle. CDR3: CASSYSGAEPYGYTF. CDR3 nucleotides: TGTGCCAGCAGTTACTCGGGTGCGGAGCCCTATGGCTACACCTTC.

This chain links TRBV7-2 with TRBJ1-1; perhaps TRBD1 as D (5 bases). The V end lost 5 bases, the J end lost 5 bases, and 15 bases lay between the germline ends. Germline V gene lookup returns CDR1 SGHTA and CDR2 FQGNSA. The CDR3 spans 14 residues. CDR3 sequence: CASSAQGRQTEAFF. Written as DNA, the CDR3 is TGTGCCAGCAGCGCTCAGGGTAGACAAACTGAAGCTTTCTTT. The full variable domain, completed using reference TRBV7-2 and TRBJ1-1, is GAGVSQSPSNKVTEKGKDVELRCDPISGHTALYWYRQSLGQGLEFLIYFQGNSAPDKSGLPSDRFSAERTGGSVSTLTIQRTQQEDSAVYLCASSAQGRQTEAFFGQGTRLTVV.

The V and J genes are TRBV6-4 and TRBJ1-1; weak D call: TRBD1 (5 bases). V lost 4 bases to trimming and J lost 4 bases, with 10 bases between them. This CDR3 region has 13 residues. The germline gives CDR1 MRHNA, CDR2 SNTAGT. CDR3 amino acids: CASSVTGGTEAFF. The CDR3 DNA is TGTGCCAGCAGTGTAACAGGAGGCACTGAAGCTTTCTTT.

The chain couples TRBV19 to TRBJ2-4; tentatively, D is TRBD1 (7 bases). CDR1 and CDR2 (germline): LNHDA, SQIVND (reference sequence). The CDR3 runs 12 residues. V lost 7 bases to trimming and J lost 9 bases, with 13 bases between them. CDR3 loop: CASTAQGGIQYF. The CDR3 DNA follows: TGTGCCAGTACCGCTCAGGGGGGCATTCAGTACTTC.

The V and J genes are TRBV5-4 and TRBJ1-2, with TRBD1 identical over 10 bases. CDR3 size: 16 residues. The germline CDR1 and CDR2 sequences are SGHNT and YYREEE (reference sequence). The junction had 9 bases not matched to a gene; V was cut back by 4 bases and J by 3 bases. CDR3 protein: CASSQGQGFVDYGYTF. The CDR3 coding sequence is TGTGCCAGCAGCCAGGGACAGGGGTTCGTGGACTATGGCTACACCTTC.

The chain joins TRBV25-1 to TRBJ2-7, with D unresolved. CDR1 is MGHDK and CDR2 is SYGVNS in the germline V gene. The CDR3 is 15 residues long. The V gene lost 2 bases and the J gene lost 5 bases, with 16 bases spanning the gap. CDR3 in amino acids: CASSERQVKDHEQYF. CDR3 coding DNA: TGTGCCAGCAGTGAACGGCAGGTTAAGGATCACGAGCAGTACTTC.

The chain is built from TRBV6-5 and TRBJ1-6, with 9 bases that match TRBD1. Trimming at V came to 6 bases and at J to 7 bases, leaving 7 bases not matched to a gene. The germline CDR1 and CDR2 sequences are MNHEY and SVGAGI. This CDR3 comprises 15 residues. CDR3 in DNA: TGTGCCAGCAGGAAGGGACAGGGAGGAAATTCACCCCTCCACTTT. The encoded protein is CASRKGQGGNSPLHF.

The chain links TRBV5-1 to TRBJ1-4; 7 bases are shared with TRBD1. V lost 4 bases and J lost 1; bases outside the gene matches: 1. Germline V gives CDR1 SGHRS, CDR2 YFSETQ. The CDR3 contains 14 residues. This CDR3 reads CASSRDRTNEKLFF. The CDR3 nucleotides read TGCGCCAGCAGCCGGGACAGAACTAATGAAAAACTGTTTTTT.

This chain joins TRBV6-5 and TRBJ2-1; 10 positions agree with TRBD2. The V and J ends lost 6 bases and 6 bases, in that order; junction bases with no gene match: 5. Germline values: CDR1 MNHEY, CDR2 SVGAGI. The CDR3 loop spans 14 amino acids. DNA for the CDR3: TGTGCCAGCAGGGAGCGGGGGGGGTTCAATGAGCAGTTCTTC. This translates into CASRERGGFNEQFF.

CDR3 sequence reads: CASSRASGSQGNTQYF. The CDR3 nucleotides are TGTGCCAGTAGTCGGGCGTCGGGAAGCCAGGGGAATACGCAGTATTTT. The chain carries TRBV19 and TRBJ2-3; weak D call: TRBD1 (6 bases). With 5 bases removed from V and 7 bases from J, the gap between germline ends came to 22 bases. Per the germline V gene, CDR1 is LNHDA and CDR2 is SQIVND (reference sequence). The CDR3 is 16 residues long.

The sample holds one count of this clone. The chain carries TRBV11-3 and TRBJ2-3; 7 bases agree with TRBD1. Per germline, CDR1 SGHNT and CDR2 YENEEA. This CDR3 region has 15 residues. V lost 1 base to trimming and J lost 4 bases; unmatched junction nucleotides: 5. The CDR3 bases are TGTGCCAGCAGCTTAGGGACAGGACGATCAGATACGCAGTATTTT. Its protein is CASSLGTGRSDTQYF.

V usage is TRBV11-2 and J usage is TRBJ1-1; no definite D call. V was clipped by 2 bases and J by 3 bases, with 19 bases between them. CDR3 size: 17 residues. Germline V lookup: CDR1 SGHAT, CDR2 FQNNGV. The CDR3 protein is CASSLSARPLRDTEAFF. The DNA of the CDR3 is TGTGCCAGCAGCTTATCAGCCAGACCCTTAAGGGACACTGAAGCTTTCTTT.

The gene calls are TRBV27 and TRBJ1-5; the D gene is possibly TRBD1 (5 bases). The CDR3 consists of 13 residues. Germline-derived CDR1 and CDR2 are MNHEY and SMNVEV (reference sequence). V lost 6 bases and J 11 bases, leaving 17 bases between the germline ends. In DNA, the CDR3 is TGTGCCAGCAGGAGGGCAGGGCCCGGGGCCCAGCATTTT. Amino acid sequence: CASRRAGPGAQHF.

This clone appeared a single time. The chain is built from TRBV5-4 and TRBJ1-1; TRBD1 agrees at 7 bases. Trimming took 7 bases from V and 0 from J; bases not matched to a gene: 9. CDR1 is SGHNT and CDR2 is YYREEE in the germline V gene (reference sequence). This CDR3 region has 15 residues. CDR3 coding DNA: TGTGCCAGCTTACTCCCGGGACAGCTGAACACTGAAGCTTTCTTT. This encodes CASLLPGQLNTEAFF.

Only one count was recorded for this clone. The CDR3 sequence is CASNTIRDSRNYGYTF. CDR3 bases: TGTGCCAGTAACACCATTCGGGACAGCCGTAACTATGGCTACACCTTC. The V call is TRBV19, the J call TRBJ1-2, with TRBD1 matching 7 bases. The CDR3 runs to 16 residues. J gave up 1 base and V 7 bases, and 12 bases lay outside the gene matches. Looked up from germline, CDR1 is LNHDA and CDR2 is SQIVND (reference sequence).

The chain uses TRBV5-4 and TRBJ2-1, with 16 bases that match TRBD2. The CDR3 length is 16 residues. CDR1 and CDR2 from the germline V gene are SGHNT and YYREEE (reference sequence). V gave up 4 bases and J gave up 6 bases; unmatched junction bases: 4. The CDR3 DNA follows: TGTGCCAGCAGCGCGGGGACTAGCGGGGGGGCCAATGAGCAGTTCTTC. Protein: CASSAGTSGGANEQFF.

The V and J genes are TRBV2 and TRBJ2-2; 12 bases map to TRBD2. The CDR3 runs 17 residues. With 5 bases clipped from V and 7 bases from J, the junction kept 11 bases outside the gene matches. Germline V gene lookup returns CDR1 SNHLY and CDR2 FYNNEI. CDR3 sequence (DNA): TGTGCCAGCAGTACCCGTACTAGCGGGGGGACTCTCGGGGAGCTGTTTTTT. Its protein is CASSTRTSGGTLGELFF.

This clone was picked up a small number of times. V and J are TRBV25-1 and TRBJ2-7; TRBD1 or TRBD2 may be the D gene (5 bases each). The germline V and J ends were trimmed by 6 bases and 3 bases, with 21 bases remaining between them. The germline gives CDR1 MGHDK, CDR2 SYGVNS. This CDR3 is built from 16 residues. The CDR3 protein is CASSPNTGRTHYEQYF. The CDR3, as DNA: TGTGCCAGCAGCCCGAATACGGGACGGACCCACTACGAGCAGTACTTC.

The chain employs TRBV5-1 and TRBJ1-1; D is ambiguous. The germline CDR1 and CDR2 sequences are SGHRS and YFSETQ. The CDR3 loop spans 15 amino acids. Trimming removed 1 base at V and 0 bases at J, with 10 bases between. CDR3 residues: CASSLSATVNTEAFF. The CDR3 nucleotides read TGCGCCAGCAGCTTGAGTGCCACGGTGAACACTGAAGCTTTCTTT.

The V and J genes are TRBV7-3 and TRBJ2-2; TRBD2 is a possible D gene (5 bases). CDR1 is SGHTA and CDR2 is FQGTGA in the germline V gene. The CDR3 is 13 residues long. V dropped 5 bases and J dropped 4 bases, with 8 bases sitting between them. CDR3 bases: TGTGCCAGCAGCCCCGAGGGCACCGGGGAGCTGTTTTTT. This codes for CASSPEGTGELFF.

The chain recombines TRBV18 with TRBJ1-2, with 7 bases that match TRBD1. J was trimmed by 2 bases and V by 2 bases; bases with no gene match: 2. The CDR3 totals 14 residues. CDR1 is KGHSH and CDR2 is LQKENI in the germline V gene. The CDR3 bases are TGTGCCAGCTCACCAGGGACAGTGAACTATGGCTACACCTTC. It yields the protein CASSPGTVNYGYTF.

The chain is built from TRBV28 and TRBJ1-5; possibly TRBD1 for D (5 bases). The CDR3 contains 14 residues. The V gene's germline CDR1 is MDHEN and CDR2 SYDVKM. Deletions cut 7 bases from V and 6 bases from J, with 16 bases between. This CDR3 is CASNLAGEGQPQHF. The CDR3 DNA reads TGTGCCAGCAACTTGGCGGGGGAAGGTCAGCCCCAGCATTTT.

This chain connects TRBV2 to TRBJ1-5, with a possible D match to TRBD1 (5 bases). The CDR3 runs 12 residues. The germline CDR1 and CDR2 sequences are SNHLY and FYNNEI. V was cut by 6 bases and J by 2 bases, with 5 bases left in between. The CDR3 here is CASRGGNQPQHF. CDR3 bases: TGTGCCAGCAGAGGGGGCAATCAGCCCCAGCATTTT.